This entry lists 9 T cell receptor beta chains sequenced from one sample in a study of beta chain features in type 1 diabetes. Every isolated RNA sample was fully reverse transcribed, so sequencing captured expressed TCRB transcripts. Method: immunoSEQ multiplex PCR; TCRdb's copy keeps in-frame clones and lacks some. The sample contains 120,000 to 150,000 clones, nearly 50% of which appear only once. The sample taken for sequencing was Tregs from blood. The receptors derive from a young man in good health.

The CDR3 nucleotides are TGCAGCGTTGGACTAGCGCTTGATGGGGATGAGCAGTTCTTC. Protein sequence: CSVGLALDGDEQFF. V usage is TRBV29-1 and J usage is TRBJ2-1; TRBD2 agrees at 8 bases. CDR3 length equals 14 residues. The germline V gene has CDR1 SQVTM and CDR2 ANQGSEA. The V and J ends lost 4 bases and 8 bases, in that order; junction bases with no gene match: 10.

Written as DNA, the CDR3 is TGTGCCAGCAGCTCCCGAAACTTCACCGGGGAGCTGTTTTTT. Encoded protein: CASSSRNFTGELFF. This chain connects TRBV7-9 to TRBJ2-2, with unresolved D. Trimming cost V 4 bases and J 4 bases, with 10 bases left between them. Germline loops: CDR1 SEHNR, CDR2 FQNEAQ (reference sequence). The CDR3 totals 14 residues.

In this sample, this clone turned up a few times. The chain recombines TRBV28 with TRBJ2-3; TRBD2 might be the D (7 bases). The CDR3 covers 16 residues. Germline lookup yields CDR1 MDHEN and CDR2 SYDVKM. Between the trimmed V and J ends, which lost 0 bases and 0 bases, there was a span of 10 bases. The CDR3 DNA follows: TGTGCCAGCAGTTTATGGGGGGGGCCAAGCACAGATACGCAGTATTTT. Its translation: CASSLWGGPSTDTQYF.

In this sample, this clone turned up a few times. The rearrangement links TRBV4-3 to TRBJ2-2; maybe TRBD2 (6 bases). This CDR3 is 17 amino acids long. The V end was cut by 0 bases, the J end by 2 bases, with 13 bases between. Germline V gene data show CDR1 as LGHNA and CDR2 as YSLEER. This CDR3 reads CASSQDFRRGNTGELFF. CDR3 coding DNA: TGCGCCAGCAGCCAAGATTTCAGGAGGGGAAACACCGGGGAGCTGTTTTTT.

This clone was recorded a few times. The chain uses TRBV28 and TRBJ2-1; 9 bases are a match to TRBD1. CDR1 is MDHEN and CDR2 is SYDVKM in the germline V gene. The CDR3 has 15 residues. V trimming: 3 bases; J trimming: 7 bases; junction bases outside the gene matches: 7. In DNA form, the CDR3 reads TGTGCCAGCAGTTTCCTGGGACAGGGAGGTAATGAGCAGTTCTTC. Its protein product is CASSFLGQGGNEQFF.

This clone was counted a few times. CDR3 in DNA: TGCGCCAGCAGCTTGGCCGTCGGGGGGCAAGCGAGTTCACCCCTCCACTTT. Protein sequence: CASSLAVGGQASSPLHF. V and J are TRBV5-1 and TRBJ1-6; tentatively, D is TRBD1 (6 bases). The CDR3 has 17 residues. Germline assignment: CDR1 SGHRS and CDR2 YFSETQ. The V end was cut by 0 bases, the J end by 9 bases, with 19 bases between.

The gene calls are TRBV5-1 and TRBJ1-1, with D perhaps TRBD1 (5 bases). V shed 4 bases and J shed 1 base, with 11 bases lying between them. Germline loops: CDR1 SGHRS, CDR2 YFSETQ. This CDR3 has 14 amino acids. The CDR3 DNA follows: TGCGCCAGCAGCCGTGGGGGGAGGAACACTGAAGCTTTCTTT. Protein product: CASSRGGRNTEAFF.

This clone was seen more than once but under ten times. This chain joins TRBV4-3 and TRBJ2-5; 11 bases agree with TRBD2. This CDR3 is built from 21 residues. Germline lookup yields CDR1 LGHNA and CDR2 YSLEER. The V and J ends lost 2 bases and 1 base, in that order; junction bases with no gene match: 18. Here the CDR3 DNA reads TGCGCCAGCAGCCAAAGGAGAGGGACTAGCGGACCTCAAGAGTTCCAAGAGACCCAGTACTTC. Amino acids: CASSQRRGTSGPQEFQETQYF.

This clone was detected a few times. This chain joins TRBV7-2 and TRBJ1-2; D gene ambiguous. V lost 1 base and J lost 6, with 9 bases in between. The CDR3 has 13 residues. Germline assignment: CDR1 SGHTA and CDR2 FQGNSA. CDR3 in DNA: TGTGCCAGCAGCTTAGAGTACAGCCATGGCTACACCTTC. Translating gives CASSLEYSHGYTF.